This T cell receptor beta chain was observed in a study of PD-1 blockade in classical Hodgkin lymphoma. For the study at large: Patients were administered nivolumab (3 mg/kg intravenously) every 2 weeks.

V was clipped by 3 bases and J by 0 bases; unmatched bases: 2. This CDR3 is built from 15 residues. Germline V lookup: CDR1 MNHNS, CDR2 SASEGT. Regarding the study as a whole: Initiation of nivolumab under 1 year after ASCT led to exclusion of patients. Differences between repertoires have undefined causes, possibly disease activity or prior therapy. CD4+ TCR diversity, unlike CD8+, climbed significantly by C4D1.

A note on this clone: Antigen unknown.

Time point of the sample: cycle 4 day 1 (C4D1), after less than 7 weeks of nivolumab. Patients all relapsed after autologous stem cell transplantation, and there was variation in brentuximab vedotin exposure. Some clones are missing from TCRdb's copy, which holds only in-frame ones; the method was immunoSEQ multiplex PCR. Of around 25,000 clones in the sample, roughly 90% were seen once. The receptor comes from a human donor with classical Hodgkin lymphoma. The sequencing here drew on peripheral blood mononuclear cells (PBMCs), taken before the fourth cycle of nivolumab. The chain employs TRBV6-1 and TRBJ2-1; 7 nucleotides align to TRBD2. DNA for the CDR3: TGTGCCAGCAGTGACTCTAGCGGCTCCTACAATGAGCAGTTCTTC. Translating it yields CASSDSSGSYNEQFF.